This T cell receptor (beta chain) was sequenced during a study of blood T cell repertoires in COVID-19. Turning to the study itself: Researchers got acute and convalescent COVID-19 samples from the United States, Italy and Spain. Sample material is recorded as cDNA or gDNA derived from T cells, B-cell-depleted T cells, or PBMCs.

As processed by the authors: The assay estimated nucleated cells by amplifying reference gene primers. Produced via immunoSEQ multiplex PCR; TCRdb's table is partial and in-frame only. Clonal size and the V and J genes are those of that table, whereas D and trimming came from the DNA. Altogether 170,000 or so clones are present, 85% to 95% being singletons, with the ten largest covering approximately 0.5%. CDR1 KGHSH and CDR2 LQKENI come from the germline V gene. The junction had 8 bases not matched to a gene; V was cut back by 3 bases and J by 2 bases. This CDR3 is built from 16 residues. The chain employs TRBV18 and TRBJ2-3; 7 bases align to TRBD1. The sample was peripheral blood. This receptor was taken from a man over 45 with acute or convalescent COVID-19. The CDR3 coding sequence is TGTGCCAGCTCACCGCGACAGGGCTCCGACACAGATACGCAGTATTTT. Protein sequence: CASSPRQGSDTDTQYF.